This is a list of T cell receptor beta chains from one sample in a study of blood T cells in healthy people across ages. TCRdb processed the 5' RACE reads anew with MiXCR; each CDR3 protein has one entry. The sample lists more than 1,400,000 distinct CDR3 sequences, around two fifths occurring once. The sample taken for sequencing was blood. These receptors were obtained from a woman aged 18-29 years in good health. CDR3s include the opening cysteine and the closing phenylalanine or tryptophan. A D gene is named only where the DNA matches it firmly. The size field is filled for only some rows; it gives once, few, many or a size class.

.,TRBV20-1,TRBJ2-3,TRBD1,CSTGTASTDTQYF,TGCAGTACGGGGACAGCTAGCACAGATACGCAGTATTTT
.,TRBV20-1,TRBJ2-3,TRBD1,CSARGNDRGRTDTQYF,TGCAGTGCTAGAGGCAACGACAGGGGGCGAACAGATACGCAGTATTTT
.,TRBV30,TRBJ1-2,.,CAWSITEDGYTF,TGTGCCTGGAGTATAACAGAGGATGGCTACACCTTC
few,TRBV4-1,TRBJ2-5,TRBD1,CASSQDRTGLETQYF,TGCGCCAGCAGCCAAGATCGGACAGGGTTAGAGACCCAGTACTTC
.,TRBV4-1,TRBJ2-1,TRBD1,CASSQDGRRGLPYGYNEQFF,TGCGCCAGCAGCCAGGATGGTCGCAGGGGGCTCCCTTACGGCTACAATGAGCAGTTCTTC
.,TRBV4-1,TRBJ1-6,TRBD1,CAGSQNRGYNSPLHF,TGCGCCGGCAGCCAAAACAGGGGTTATAATTCACCCCTCCACTTT
.,TRBV7-2,TRBJ1-1,.,CASSLVSRGLNTEAFF,TGTGCCAGCAGCTTAGTATCCAGGGGCTTGAACACTGAAGCTTTCTTT
few,TRBV20-1,TRBJ2-3,TRBD2,CSARALAGKDTQYF,TGCAGTGCTAGAGCTCTAGCGGGAAAGGATACGCAGTATTTT
.,TRBV28,TRBJ1-6,.,CASSLGQRLSYNSPLHF,TGTGCCAGCAGTTTAGGTCAGAGACTCTCCTATAATTCACCCCTCCACTTT
few,TRBV20-1,TRBJ2-1,TRBD2,CSANLPSRTSLHEQFF,TGCAGTGCCAACCTCCCTTCGCGGACTAGTCTTCATGAGCAGTTCTTC
.,TRBV7-2,TRBJ2-7,.,CASSFGQGSASGSRYEQYF,TGTGCCAGCAGCTTCGGACAGGGGTCGGCTAGCGGGAGTAGGTACGAGCAGTACTTC
few,TRBV11-2,TRBJ1-2,.,CASSLASTANYGYTF,TGTGCCAGCAGCTTAGCCTCCACGGCGAACTATGGCTACACCTTC
.,TRBV5-5,TRBJ2-1,.,CARGSKETQFF,TGTGCCAGAGGGAGTAAAGAGACCCAGTTCTTC
.,TRBV7-9,TRBJ1-4,.,CASSSSGRTNEKLFF,TGTGCCAGCAGCTCCTCGGGGCGAACTAATGAAAAACTGTTTTTT
.,TRBV7-8,TRBJ1-1,TRBD1,CASSLVLGPGGTEAFF,TGTGCCAGCAGCTTAGTTCTAGGCCCAGGGGGCACTGAAGCTTTCTTT
.,TRBV6-5,TRBJ1-1,TRBD1,CATIRRTGTNTEAFF,TGTGCCACCATCCGGCGGACAGGGACGAACACTGAAGCTTTCTTT
.,TRBV7-2,TRBJ2-2,.,CASSLGGKPTGELFF,TGTGCCAGCAGCCTAGGGGGGAAACCCACCGGGGAGCTGTTTTTT
.,TRBV12-3/TRBV12-4,TRBJ2-7,TRBD1,CASSRTGPEQYF,TGTGCCAGCAGTAGGACAGGGCCCGAGCAGTACTTC
.,TRBV6-5,TRBJ2-7,TRBD1,CASSPRDSLHEQYF,TGTGCCAGCAGTCCCCGGGACAGTCTCCACGAGCAGTACTTC
.,TRBV20-1,TRBJ1-2,TRBD1,CSAATDRGGSSTF,TGCAGTGCGGCTACCGACAGGGGTGGATCCAGCACCTTC
.,TRBV2,TRBJ1-5,.,CASSDEGVGLIGQPQHF,TGTGCCAGCAGTGATGAAGGGGTCGGCTTAATCGGGCAGCCCCAGCATTTT
.,TRBV7-2,TRBJ2-2,.,CASSYTGTLNTGELFF,TGTGCCAGCAGCTACACCGGGACACTGAACACCGGGGAGCTGTTTTTT
.,TRBV4-1,TRBJ2-1,.,CASSQDPSDPQFF,TGCGCCAGCAGCCAAGACCCCTCAGATCCCCAGTTCTTC
.,TRBV20-1,TRBJ2-7,TRBD2,CSARDTAGENNEQYF,TGCAGTGCTAGAGATACAGCGGGAGAGAACAATGAGCAGTACTTC
.,TRBV28,TRBJ1-1,.,CASSLGGTGGLSTEAFF,TGTGCCAGCAGTTTAGGGGGGACGGGTGGGTTGAGCACTGAAGCTTTCTTT
.,TRBV11-2,TRBJ1-2,TRBD1,CASSLRADRANYGYTF,TGTGCCAGCAGCTTAAGGGCTGACAGGGCAAACTATGGCTACACCTTC